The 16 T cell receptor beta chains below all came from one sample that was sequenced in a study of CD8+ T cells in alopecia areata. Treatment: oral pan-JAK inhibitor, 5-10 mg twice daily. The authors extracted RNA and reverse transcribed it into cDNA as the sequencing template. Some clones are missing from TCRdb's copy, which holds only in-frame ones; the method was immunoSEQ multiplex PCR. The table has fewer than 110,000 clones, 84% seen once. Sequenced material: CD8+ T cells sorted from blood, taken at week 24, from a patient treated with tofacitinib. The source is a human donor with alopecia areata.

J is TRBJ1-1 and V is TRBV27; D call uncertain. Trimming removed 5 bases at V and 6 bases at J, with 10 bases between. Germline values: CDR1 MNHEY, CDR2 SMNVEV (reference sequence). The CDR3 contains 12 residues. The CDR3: CASSEYGAEAFF. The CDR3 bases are TGTGCCAGCAGTGAGTATGGCGCTGAAGCTTTCTTT.

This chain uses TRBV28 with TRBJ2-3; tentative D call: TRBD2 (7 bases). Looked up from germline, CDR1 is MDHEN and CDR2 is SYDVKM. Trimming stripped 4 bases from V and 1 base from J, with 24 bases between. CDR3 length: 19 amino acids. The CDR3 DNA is TGTGCCAGCAGTTCCCCAAGCGAGCGGGACACTATAGGCACAGATACGCAGTATTTT. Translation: CASSSPSERDTIGTDTQYF. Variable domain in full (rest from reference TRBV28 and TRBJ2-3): DVKVTQSSRYLVKRTGEKVFLECVQDMDHENMFWYRQDPGLGLRLIYFSYDVKMKEKGDIPEGYSVSREKKERFSLILESASTNQTSMYLCASSSPSERDTIGTDTQYFGPGTRLTVL.

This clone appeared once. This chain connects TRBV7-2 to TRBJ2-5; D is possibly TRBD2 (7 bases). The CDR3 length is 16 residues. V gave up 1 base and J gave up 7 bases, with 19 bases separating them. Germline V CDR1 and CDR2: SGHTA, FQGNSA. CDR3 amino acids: CASSLGPGEGVATQYF. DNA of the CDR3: TGTGCCAGCAGCTTAGGGCCAGGGGAGGGGGTGGCGACCCAGTACTTC. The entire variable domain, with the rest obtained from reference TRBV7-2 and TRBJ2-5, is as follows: GAGVSQSPSNKVTEKGKDVELRCDPISGHTALYWYRQSLGQGLEFLIYFQGNSAPDKSGLPSDRFSAERTGGSVSTLTIQRTQQEDSAVYLCASSLGPGEGVATQYFGPGTRLLVL.

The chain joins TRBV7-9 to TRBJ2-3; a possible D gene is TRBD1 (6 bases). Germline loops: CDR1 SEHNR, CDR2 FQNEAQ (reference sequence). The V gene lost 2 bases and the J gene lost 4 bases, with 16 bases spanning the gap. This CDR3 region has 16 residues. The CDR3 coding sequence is TGTGCCAGCAGCTTAAGGTCAGGGGTTCGGGCAGATACGCAGTATTTT. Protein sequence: CASSLRSGVRADTQYF.

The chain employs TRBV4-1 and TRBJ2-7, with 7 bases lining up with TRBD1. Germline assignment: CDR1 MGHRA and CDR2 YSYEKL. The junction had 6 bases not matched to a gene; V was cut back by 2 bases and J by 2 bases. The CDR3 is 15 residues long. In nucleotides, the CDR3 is TGCGCCAGCAGCCAATGGTCAGGGACAGCCTACGAGCAGTACTTC. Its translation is CASSQWSGTAYEQYF.

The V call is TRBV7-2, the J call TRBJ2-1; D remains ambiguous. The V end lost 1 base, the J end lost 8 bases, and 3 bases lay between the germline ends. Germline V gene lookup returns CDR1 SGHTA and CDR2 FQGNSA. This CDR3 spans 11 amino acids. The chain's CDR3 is CASSLDDEQFF. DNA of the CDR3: TGTGCCAGCAGCTTAGACGATGAGCAGTTCTTC.

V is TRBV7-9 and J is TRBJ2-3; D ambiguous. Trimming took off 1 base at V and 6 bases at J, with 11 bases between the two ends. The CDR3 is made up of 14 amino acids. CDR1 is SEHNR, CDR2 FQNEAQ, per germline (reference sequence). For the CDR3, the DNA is TGTGCCAGCAGCTTAGAAGGATTCGGCGATACGCAGTATTTT. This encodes CASSLEGFGDTQYF.

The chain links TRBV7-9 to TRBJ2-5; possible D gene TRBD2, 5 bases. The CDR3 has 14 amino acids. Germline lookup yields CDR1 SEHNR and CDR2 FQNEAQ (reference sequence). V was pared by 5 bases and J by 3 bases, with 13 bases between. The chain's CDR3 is CASSPPGIKETQYF. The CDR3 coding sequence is TGTGCCAGCAGCCCTCCGGGGATAAAAGAGACCCAGTACTTC.

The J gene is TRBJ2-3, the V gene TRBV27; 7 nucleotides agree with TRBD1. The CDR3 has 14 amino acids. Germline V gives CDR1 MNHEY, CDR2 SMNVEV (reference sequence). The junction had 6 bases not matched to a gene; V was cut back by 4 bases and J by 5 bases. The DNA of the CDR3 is TGTGCCAGCAGTTGGGCGACAGGGCGAGATACGCAGTATTTT. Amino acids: CASSWATGRDTQYF.

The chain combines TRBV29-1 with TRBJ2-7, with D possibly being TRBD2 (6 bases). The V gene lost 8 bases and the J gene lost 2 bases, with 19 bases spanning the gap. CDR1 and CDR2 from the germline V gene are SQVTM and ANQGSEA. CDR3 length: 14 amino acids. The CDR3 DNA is TGCAGCCCTTCTGGACGGAGGGGCACCTACGAGCAGTACTTC. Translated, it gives CSPSGRRGTYEQYF.

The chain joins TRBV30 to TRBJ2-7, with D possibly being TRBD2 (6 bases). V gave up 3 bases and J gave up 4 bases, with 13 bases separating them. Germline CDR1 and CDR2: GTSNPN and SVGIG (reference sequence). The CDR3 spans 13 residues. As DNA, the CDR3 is TGTGCCTGGAGGGGACGGGGGAAGTACGAGCAGTACTTC. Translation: CAWRGRGKYEQYF.

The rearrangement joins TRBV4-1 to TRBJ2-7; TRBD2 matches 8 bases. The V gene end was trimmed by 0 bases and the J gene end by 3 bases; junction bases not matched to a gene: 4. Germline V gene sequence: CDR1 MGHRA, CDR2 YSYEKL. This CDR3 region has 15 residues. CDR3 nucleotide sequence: TGCGCCAGCAGCCAAGAACGGGGGGGGTACTACGAGCAGTACTTC. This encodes CASSQERGGYYEQYF.

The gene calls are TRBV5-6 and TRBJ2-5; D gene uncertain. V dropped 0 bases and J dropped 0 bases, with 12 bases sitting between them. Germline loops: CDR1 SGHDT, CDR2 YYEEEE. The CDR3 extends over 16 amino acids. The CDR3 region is CASSLGGRRYQETQYF. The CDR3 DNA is TGTGCCAGCAGCTTGGGGGGAAGACGATACCAAGAGACCCAGTACTTC.

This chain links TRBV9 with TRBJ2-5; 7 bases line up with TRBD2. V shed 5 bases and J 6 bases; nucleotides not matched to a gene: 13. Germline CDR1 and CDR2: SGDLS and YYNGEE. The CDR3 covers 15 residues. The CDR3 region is CASSAEGRVVQTQYF. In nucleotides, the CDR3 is TGTGCCAGCAGTGCAGAGGGGAGGGTAGTACAGACCCAGTACTTC.

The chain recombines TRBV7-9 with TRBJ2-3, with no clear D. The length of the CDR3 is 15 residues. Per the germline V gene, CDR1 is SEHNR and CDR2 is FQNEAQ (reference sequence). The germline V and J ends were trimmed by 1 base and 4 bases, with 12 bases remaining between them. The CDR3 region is CASSLGWLESDTQYF. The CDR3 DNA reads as TGTGCCAGCAGCTTAGGATGGCTTGAGTCAGATACGCAGTATTTT.

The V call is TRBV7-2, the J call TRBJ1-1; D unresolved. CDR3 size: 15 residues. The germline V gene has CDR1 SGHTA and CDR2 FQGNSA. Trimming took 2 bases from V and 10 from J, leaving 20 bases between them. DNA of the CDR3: TGTGCCAGCAGCTTAAGAATTGGCCCCCGCCTGGGAGCTTTCTTT. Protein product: CASSLRIGPRLGAFF.